This T cell receptor (beta chain) was sequenced during a study of immune heterogeneity within non-small cell lung tumors. For each sample, template was around 600 ng of bulk tumor genomic DNA. Several biopsies were spaced far apart within each primary tumor and obtained as surgery took place. Surgery that was curative in intent was performed on patients with untreated, newly diagnosed non-small cell lung cancer. By sample share, this clonotype is medium-sized. Antigen: not known. For the TCR beta CDR3, multiplex PCR with 32 V and 13 J primers performed the amplification. Using its own MiXCR run on the multiplex PCR reads, TCRdb lists one record per CDR3 protein. The sample includes around 11,000 distinct CDR3 sequences, 15% to 25% of them seen just once. Study observations and caveats: T-cell receptor beta clonotypes at high frequency differed largely between individual patients. The study found that local T-cell clonality correlated moderately but significantly with local tumor mutational burden (R around 0.33).

V was pared by 6 bases and J by 0 bases, with 6 bases of the junction left unmatched. This CDR3 is 15 amino acids long. This receptor was identified in a man between 60 and 70 years old with non-small cell lung cancer. V gene TRBV12-3 or TRBV12-4 combines with J gene TRBJ2-7; TRBD2 matches at 9 bases. Sample: lung tumor tissue. The CDR3: CASRATSGSSYEQYF. DNA for the CDR3: TGTGCCAGCAGGGCGACTAGCGGCAGCTCCTACGAGCAGTACTTC.